These 26 T cell receptor beta chains originate from one sample sequenced in a study of shared clonotypes between healthy human individuals. Sequencing was performed with immunoSEQ multiplex PCR; in TCRdb, only in-frame clones are kept and a portion is missing. The sample has some 2,000,000 clones; roughly 95% are singletons. Terminally differentiated effector memory CD45RA+ cells were excluded from the naive CD8 cells, which were CD45RO-negative and positively selected for CCR7. Sequencing used naive CD8+ T cells sorted from blood. The receptors come from a man aged 18 to 30 in good health.

The CDR3 region has the DNA TGCGCCAGCAGCCAAGATTGGCTAGCGGGAGATGAGACCCAGTACTTC. Amino acid sequence: CASSQDWLAGDETQYF. This sequence joins TRBV4-1 and TRBJ2-5, with TRBD2 identical over 10 bases. Germline V lookup: CDR1 MGHRA, CDR2 YSYEKL. This CDR3 is built from 16 residues. J lost 5 bases, V lost 0 bases, and 6 bases had no gene match.

The gene calls are TRBV25-1 and TRBJ2-2; no firm D call. Trimming removed 2 bases at V and 3 bases at J, with 13 bases between. The CDR3 covers 16 residues. Germline assignment: CDR1 MGHDK and CDR2 SYGVNS. The CDR3 sequence is CASSENSGLDTGELFF. The DNA of the CDR3 is TGTGCCAGCAGTGAAAATTCCGGCCTGGACACCGGGGAGCTGTTTTTT.

The CDR3 sequence is CASMAGGGYEQYF. DNA for the CDR3: TGTGCCAGCATGGCAGGGGGCGGCTACGAGCAGTACTTC. This chain uses TRBV11-2 with TRBJ2-7; TRBD1 matches at 8 bases. V was pared by 7 bases and J by 3 bases, with 5 bases of the junction left unmatched. Germline V gene data show CDR1 as SGHAT and CDR2 as FQNNGV. The CDR3 runs to 13 residues.

The rearrangement joins TRBV28 to TRBJ2-1; 7 bases align to TRBD1. Germline values: CDR1 MDHEN, CDR2 SYDVKM. V was clipped by 7 bases and J by 2 bases; unmatched bases: 5. There are 14 residues in the CDR3. This chain's CDR3 is CASMTGTAYNEQFF. CDR3 bases: TGTGCCAGCATGACAGGGACGGCCTACAATGAGCAGTTCTTC.

This clone was counted once. The conserved phenylalanine or tryptophan is not found at the CDR3 terminus, so this likely reflects a read error. J is TRBJ1-2 and V is TRBV7-9, with 9 bases lining up with TRBD1. With 7 bases clipped from V and 7 bases from J, the junction kept 10 bases outside the gene matches. The CDR3 contains 14 residues. Germline V gene data show CDR1 as SEHNR and CDR2 as FQNEAQ (reference sequence). In DNA, the CDR3 is TGTGCCAGCACCTCCACAGGGGGCGTATTTGGCTACACCCTC. Translation gives CASTSTGGVFGYTL.

The V call is TRBV19, the J call TRBJ1-6, with 7 bases identical to TRBD1. Germline trimming cut 1 base from V and 7 bases from J; bases unmatched to any gene: 4. The length of the CDR3 is 15 residues. Per the germline V gene, CDR1 is LNHDA and CDR2 is SQIVND (reference sequence). In DNA form, the CDR3 reads TGTGCCAGTAGTATAGGCTCGGGACAGAATTCACCCCTCCACTTT. Protein: CASSIGSGQNSPLHF.

This chain uses TRBV5-4 with TRBJ1-2; D is undetermined. The CDR3 contains 17 residues. The V gene lost 1 base and the J gene lost 1 base, with 17 bases spanning the gap. Germline CDR1 is SGHNT and CDR2 is YYREEE (reference sequence). In nucleotides, the CDR3 is TGTGCCAGCAGCTTGTGGGGATCTACTAACCTTAACTATGGCTACACCTTC. Protein product: CASSLWGSTNLNYGYTF.

The chain recombines TRBV30 with TRBJ2-7; the match to TRBD1 covers 9 bases. CDR3 length: 15 residues. V shed 3 bases and J 4 bases; nucleotides not matched to a gene: 10. Germline lookup yields CDR1 GTSNPN and CDR2 SVGIG (reference sequence). The CDR3: CAWRPGQGGTYEQYF. CDR3 DNA: TGTGCCTGGAGGCCGGGACAGGGTGGAACTTACGAGCAGTACTTC.

Regarding this clone: The sample holds other DNA sequences that translate to the same CDR3. The chain employs TRBV30 and TRBJ2-1; D gene uncertain. Germline V CDR1 and CDR2: GTSNPN, SVGIG (reference sequence). With 0 bases removed from V and 0 bases from J, the gap between germline ends came to 9 bases. CDR3 size: 15 residues. The CDR3 region has the DNA TGTGCCTGGAGTGTAGGCACGAGCTCCTACAATGAGCAGTTCTTC. Translating it yields CAWSVGTSSYNEQFF.

V usage is TRBV5-1 and J usage is TRBJ1-3; no clear D. V lost 4 bases and J 4 bases, leaving 9 bases between the germline ends. Germline assignment: CDR1 SGHRS and CDR2 YFSETQ. CDR3 length: 13 amino acids. CDR3 DNA: TGCGCCAGCAGCGCGGGCCCGGGAAACACCATATATTTT. It translates to CASSAGPGNTIYF.

Comments on this clone: This specimen includes other DNA sequences encoding the same CDR3. The chain uses TRBV25-1 and TRBJ2-7; the D is unclear. The V gene's germline CDR1 is MGHDK and CDR2 SYGVNS. The CDR3 contains 11 residues. With 2 bases removed from V and 6 bases from J, the gap between germline ends came to 5 bases. The DNA of the CDR3 is TGTGCCAGCAGTGAACTCGGCGAGCAGTACTTC. It codes for CASSELGEQYF.

The chain joins TRBV7-9 to TRBJ2-2; no firm D call. The V end was cut by 2 bases, the J end by 4 bases, with 17 bases between. CDR3 length: 17 amino acids. The germline V gene has CDR1 SEHNR and CDR2 FQNEAQ (reference sequence). The chain's CDR3 is CASSLTPGSLSTGELFF. The CDR3 nucleotides are TGTGCCAGCAGCTTAACCCCCGGAAGTTTGTCCACCGGGGAGCTGTTTTTT.

V gene TRBV28 combines with J gene TRBJ2-2; D is perhaps TRBD2 (5 bases). The CDR3 is made up of 13 amino acids. Germline V gene sequence: CDR1 MDHEN, CDR2 SYDVKM. V was cut by 2 bases and J by 5 bases, with 6 bases left in between. CDR3 sequence (DNA): TGTGCCAGCAGTTTACTAGCTACCGGGGAGCTGTTTTTT. It codes for CASSLLATGELFF.

V and J are TRBV27 and TRBJ2-1; 8 bases align to TRBD2. V lost 6 bases, J lost 4 bases, and 5 bases stayed unmatched. Germline CDR1 MNHEY, CDR2 SMNVEV (reference sequence). The CDR3 sequence is 14 residues long. CDR3 in amino acids: CASRLAEPYNEQFF. The CDR3 DNA follows: TGTGCCAGCAGACTAGCGGAACCTTACAATGAGCAGTTCTTC.

V gene TRBV13 combines with J gene TRBJ2-5; D is uncertain. Trimming shortened V by 0 bases and J by 4 bases, and 6 bases separated the two germline ends. There are 13 residues in the CDR3. Germline V gene sequence: CDR1 PRHDT, CDR2 FYEKMQ (reference sequence). CDR3 in DNA: TGTGCCAGCAGCTTAGGCCAGTCAGAGACCCAGTACTTC. Translated: CASSLGQSETQYF.

V is TRBV10-2 and J is TRBJ2-7, with 7 nucleotides matching TRBD1. From germline, CDR1 is WSHSY and CDR2 SAAADI. The CDR3 consists of 14 residues. V shed 6 bases, J shed 2 bases, and the junction held 7 bases outside the gene matches. CDR3 nucleotides: TGCGCCAGCAGGAGCCGGGACAGAGCCTACGAGCAGTACTTC. This translates into CASRSRDRAYEQYF.

The CDR3 protein is CASSLLPSGRGNEQFF. The CDR3 nucleotides read TGCGCCAGCAGCTTACTTCCTAGCGGGAGAGGGAATGAGCAGTTCTTC. The V call is TRBV5-1, the J call TRBJ2-1; 10 positions match TRBD2. This CDR3 is 16 amino acids long. The J segment lost 7 bases and the V segment lost 2 bases, leaving 9 bases of the junction unmatched. Germline loops: CDR1 SGHRS, CDR2 YFSETQ.

The chain employs TRBV4-2 and TRBJ2-7; D remains ambiguous. The germline CDR1 and CDR2 sequences are LGHNA and YNFKEQ. The V end was cut by 1 base, the J end by 4 bases, with 11 bases between. The CDR3 has 14 residues. The CDR3 loop reads CASSQVGNGYEQYF. CDR3 sequence (DNA): TGTGCCAGCAGCCAAGTTGGGAATGGTTACGAGCAGTACTTC.

Details on this clone: One junction end does not reproduce the germline sequence, and a read error may be involved. V usage is TRBV5-4 and J usage is TRBJ2-2; TRBD2 might be the D (5 bases). CDR3 length equals 16 residues. Germline V lookup: CDR1 SGHNT, CDR2 YYREEE (reference sequence). The CDR3 sequence: CASTLDSVLETGELFF. As DNA, the CDR3 is TGTGCCAGCACCTTGGACTCGGTATTGGAGACCGGGGAGCTGTTTTTT.

This sequence joins TRBV4-1 and TRBJ2-3; D gene unclear. V lost 0 bases and J 6 bases, leaving 13 bases between the germline ends. This CDR3 comprises 15 residues. The germline V gene has CDR1 MGHRA and CDR2 YSYEKL. CDR3 region: CASSQDGDGRDTQYF. The CDR3 coding sequence is TGCGCCAGCAGCCAAGACGGCGATGGAAGGGATACGCAGTATTTT.

This chain uses TRBV27 with TRBJ1-1; a weak D match, TRBD1 (5 bases). Germline assignment: CDR1 MNHEY and CDR2 SMNVEV (reference sequence). The CDR3 has 16 residues. The V end lost 5 bases, the J end lost 4 bases, and 20 bases lay between the germline ends. The CDR3 region is CASSPQGFGGTTEAFF. CDR3 DNA: TGTGCCAGCAGTCCGCAGGGTTTTGGGGGGACCACTGAAGCTTTCTTT.

Comment on this clone: Different DNA sequences within this sample yield the same CDR3. The chain employs TRBV28 and TRBJ1-2, with D maybe TRBD1 (6 bases). Germline V gives CDR1 MDHEN, CDR2 SYDVKM. The V end lost 2 bases, the J end lost 2 bases, and 6 bases lay between the germline ends. CDR3 length: 13 amino acids. Here the CDR3 DNA reads TGTGCCAGCAGTTTAACAGGGAACTATGGCTACACCTTC. Translation gives CASSLTGNYGYTF.

This rearrangement joins TRBV6-1 to TRBJ2-7, with a weak D call TRBD2 (5 bases). Germline CDR1 and CDR2: MNHNS and SASEGT. CDR3 length: 12 amino acids. V was pared by 4 bases and J by 5 bases, with 9 bases between. The CDR3 region has the DNA TGTGCCAGCAGTGTCGGGGTTGACGAGCAGTACTTC. It yields the protein CASSVGVDEQYF.

This chain joins TRBV6-9 and TRBJ2-5, with 11 bases identical to TRBD2. Germline CDR1 is MNHGY and CDR2 is SVAAGI. The CDR3 length is 16 residues. The ends lost 7 bases at V and 0 bases at J; junction bases unmatched: 7. CDR3 protein: CASTSTSGSNQETQYF. In DNA form, the CDR3 reads TGTGCCAGCACCTCAACTAGCGGGAGTAACCAAGAGACCCAGTACTTC.

The CDR3 nucleotides are TGTGCCTGCCGGGACAGGCCGCCTTTTGAAGCTTTCTTT. This gives the protein CACRDRPPFEAFF. J is TRBJ1-1 and V is TRBV30, with 8 bases matching TRBD1. The CDR3 totals 13 residues. CDR1 GTSNPN and CDR2 SVGIG come from the germline V gene (reference sequence). Trimming removed 6 bases from V and 7 bases from J; junction bases left unmatched: 10.

This chain uses TRBV16 with TRBJ2-7, with TRBD2 matching 8 bases. The CDR3 is 14 residues long. Looked up from germline, CDR1 is KGHSY and CDR2 is FQNENV. After removal of 4 bases from V and 2 bases from J, the junction contained 4 bases not matched to a gene. The CDR3 loop reads CASSPPGGAYEQYF. CDR3 DNA: TGTGCCAGCAGCCCTCCGGGAGGGGCCTACGAGCAGTACTTC.